The clone carrying this T cell receptor beta chain turned up a few times. The antigen remains undetermined. All sorted populations exceeded 95% purity. Expressed TCRB transcripts were sequenced, since all the RNA that had been isolated was reverse transcribed. Assay used: immunoSEQ multiplex PCR; TCRdb lists only in-frame clones, some missing. The data hold 110,000 to 150,000 clones, with around 8.7% observed a single time. V was trimmed by 5 bases and J by 3 bases, leaving 11 bases between them. The CDR3 is 14 amino acids. From germline, CDR1 is SEHNR and CDR2 FQNEAQ (reference sequence). This sample was included in a study of beta chain features in type 1 diabetes. General study results and limits: The naive, central memory and Treg TCRB repertoires looked more alike in patients than they did in healthy donors.

Specimen: central memory CD4+ T cells from blood. The clonotype originates from a man aged 18 to 29 in good health. The genes are TRBV7-9 and TRBJ1-5; maybe TRBD1 (5 bases). CDR3 DNA sequence: TGTGCCAGCAGCACAGACAGCCTCAATCAGCCCCAGCATTTT. This codes for CASSTDSLNQPQHF.